The 16 T cell receptor beta chains given below trace back to one sample, sequenced in a study of blood T cell repertoires in COVID-19. Generated by immunoSEQ multiplex PCR, the TCRdb table keeps only in-frame clones and is missing some. This table holds 95,000 to 150,000 clones, more than 75% found once. Specimen: peripheral blood. The receptors come from a human donor in a cohort sampled during active COVID-19.

This chain connects TRBV6-5 to TRBJ1-2, with D hard to call. In germline, CDR1 is MNHEY, CDR2 SVGAGI. V was pared by 5 bases and J by 3 bases, with 13 bases between. This CDR3 comprises 14 residues. The CDR3 region has the DNA TGTGCCAGCAGTCTCCTTTCCCGGGACTATGGCTACACCTTC. This sequence encodes CASSLLSRDYGYTF.

The genes are TRBV7-2 and TRBJ2-3, with TRBD2 matching over 8 bases. The J segment lost 5 bases and the V segment lost 4 bases, leaving 8 bases of the junction unmatched. The CDR3 loop spans 15 amino acids. Germline loops: CDR1 SGHTA, CDR2 FQGNSA. Here the CDR3 reads CASSSGLALLDTQYF. The CDR3 nucleotides read TGTGCCAGCAGCTCCGGACTAGCTTTATTAGATACGCAGTATTTT.

The chain uses TRBV18 and TRBJ1-3, with D tentatively TRBD1 (6 bases). The CDR3 length is 15 residues. Germline CDR1 is KGHSH and CDR2 is LQKENI. Trimming stripped 4 bases from V and 0 bases from J, with 10 bases between. CDR3 region: CASSQQGSSGNTIYF. The CDR3 DNA sequence: TGTGCCAGCTCACAACAGGGCTCCTCTGGAAACACCATATATTTT.

The chain is built from TRBV5-1 and TRBJ2-3; TRBD2 matches at 9 bases. Per the germline V gene, CDR1 is SGHRS and CDR2 is YFSETQ. V trimming: 3 bases; J trimming: 6 bases; junction bases outside the gene matches: 5. The CDR3 totals 14 residues. The CDR3 nucleotides read TGCGCCAGCAGCTCCGGGACTAGCTCGGATACGCAGTATTTT. This encodes CASSSGTSSDTQYF.

The chain combines TRBV6-1 with TRBJ1-5; D remains ambiguous. The CDR3 runs to 13 residues. Germline-derived CDR1 and CDR2 are MNHNS and SASEGT. Between the trimmed V and J ends, which lost 2 bases and 6 bases, there was a span of 8 bases. The CDR3 region is CASSEFGFQPQHF. CDR3 nucleotide sequence: TGTGCCAGCAGTGAATTCGGGTTTCAGCCCCAGCATTTT.

The sample holds a few counts of this clone. The rearrangement joins TRBV10-1 to TRBJ2-7, with TRBD2 identical over 11 bases. The J segment lost 1 base and the V segment lost 3 bases, leaving 5 bases of the junction unmatched. The CDR3 spans 16 residues. Germline-derived CDR1 and CDR2 are WNHNN and SYGVQD (reference sequence). As DNA, the CDR3 is TGCGCCAGCAGTGAAGGTGTAGCGGGAGGGTCCTACGAGCAGTACTTC. It yields the protein CASSEGVAGGSYEQYF.

This chain uses TRBV5-1 with TRBJ2-7; 8 bases align to TRBD1. The CDR3 is 15 residues long. The trim removed 4 bases at V and 9 bases at J, leaving 15 bases unmatched. Germline lookup yields CDR1 SGHRS and CDR2 YFSETQ. CDR3 nucleotides: TGCGCCAGCAGCCTCGGGACAGGCTATCTCGAGGGGCAGTACTTC. It codes for CASSLGTGYLEGQYF.

The chain employs TRBV6-5 and TRBJ2-7, with a possible D match to TRBD1 (6 bases). Germline assignment: CDR1 MNHEY and CDR2 SVGAGI. The CDR3 runs to 14 residues. Trimming left V 6 bases short and J 0 bases short, with 12 bases between. This chain's CDR3 is CASRGYRDSYEQYF. In DNA, the CDR3 is TGTGCCAGCAGGGGATACAGGGACTCCTACGAGCAGTACTTC.

This chain connects TRBV28 to TRBJ1-1; D is undetermined. Germline V gives CDR1 MDHEN, CDR2 SYDVKM. V shed 5 bases and J shed 7 bases, with 11 bases lying between them. This CDR3 contains 12 residues. CDR3 residues: CASSAYPVEAFF. The CDR3 bases are TGTGCCAGCAGTGCCTATCCCGTTGAAGCTTTCTTT.

This sequence joins TRBV24-1 and TRBJ1-1; D is ambiguous. This CDR3 spans 14 amino acids. Germline V gene sequence: CDR1 KGHDR, CDR2 SFDVKD. Trimming removed 4 bases at V and 3 bases at J, with 11 bases between. The CDR3 spells CATSEGGRYTEAFF. DNA for the CDR3: TGTGCCACCAGTGAGGGTGGGCGATACACTGAAGCTTTCTTT.

This chain connects TRBV13 to TRBJ2-1; no firm D call. This CDR3 region has 14 residues. Germline CDR1 is PRHDT and CDR2 is FYEKMQ (reference sequence). Trimming took off 8 bases at V and 8 bases at J, with 19 bases between the two ends. CDR3 amino acids: CASGSPPVSDEQFF. CDR3 DNA: TGTGCCAGCGGTTCCCCCCCCGTCTCGGATGAGCAGTTCTTC.

The gene calls are TRBV18 and TRBJ2-7; 10 bases map to TRBD2. J lost 2 bases, V lost 5 bases, and 9 bases had no gene match. Germline V gives CDR1 KGHSH, CDR2 LQKENI. The CDR3 is 16 residues long. The CDR3 reads CASSSLAGAGTYEQYF. In DNA form, the CDR3 reads TGTGCCAGCTCATCTCTAGCGGGAGCCGGGACCTACGAGCAGTACTTC.

CDR3 nucleotide sequence: TGTGCCAGCAGCTTTAGCACCTACAATGAGCAGTTCTTC. It specifies CASSFSTYNEQFF. The V call is TRBV7-7, the J call TRBJ2-1; D gene ambiguous. The V gene's germline CDR1 is SSHAT and CDR2 FNYEAQ (reference sequence). The CDR3 is made up of 13 amino acids. V was clipped by 3 bases and J by 2 bases, with 5 bases between them.

This chain connects TRBV27 to TRBJ2-1, with D perhaps TRBD2 (6 bases). This CDR3 has 14 residues. Germline values: CDR1 MNHEY, CDR2 SMNVEV (reference sequence). Trimming pared 2 bases from V and 4 bases from J, leaving 9 bases between. Written as DNA, the CDR3 is TGTGCCAGCAGTTTACGGGGGACTTACAATGAGCAGTTCTTC. As protein: CASSLRGTYNEQFF.

V usage is TRBV7-9 and J usage is TRBJ1-2; a possible D gene is TRBD1 (6 bases). CDR3 length: 14 residues. Trimming left V 2 bases short and J 8 bases short, with 15 bases between. Germline lookup yields CDR1 SEHNR and CDR2 FQNEAQ (reference sequence). The CDR3 spells CASSLSGQIWGYTF. Here the CDR3 DNA reads TGTGCCAGCAGCTTATCCGGACAGATTTGGGGCTACACCTTC.

This clone was observed once. The CDR3 loop is CASTKGTSGTRTDTQYF. DNA for the CDR3: TGCGCCAGCACTAAAGGGACTAGCGGGACTCGCACAGATACGCAGTATTTT. The genes are TRBV5-1 and TRBJ2-3; 13 nucleotides agree with TRBD2. The CDR3 is made up of 17 amino acids. V gave up 6 bases and J gave up 1 base; unmatched junction bases: 8. CDR1 SGHRS and CDR2 YFSETQ come from the germline V gene.